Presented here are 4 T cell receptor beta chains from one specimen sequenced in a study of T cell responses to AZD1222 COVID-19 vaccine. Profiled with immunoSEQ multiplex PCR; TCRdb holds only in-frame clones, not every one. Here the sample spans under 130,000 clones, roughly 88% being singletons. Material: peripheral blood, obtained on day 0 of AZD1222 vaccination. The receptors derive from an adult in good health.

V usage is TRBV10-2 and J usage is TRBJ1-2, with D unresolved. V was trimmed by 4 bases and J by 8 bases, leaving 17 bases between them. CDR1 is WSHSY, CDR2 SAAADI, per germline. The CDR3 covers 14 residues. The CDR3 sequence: CASSVGSPPDGYTF. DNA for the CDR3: TGCGCCAGCAGTGTTGGCAGTCCCCCTGACGGCTACACCTTC.

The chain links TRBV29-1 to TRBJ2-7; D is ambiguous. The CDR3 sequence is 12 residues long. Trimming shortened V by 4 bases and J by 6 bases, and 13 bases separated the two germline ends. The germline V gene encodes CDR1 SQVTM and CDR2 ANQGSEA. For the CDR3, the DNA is TGCAGCGTTGGCCTCCAGGTTTCCGAGCAGTACTTC. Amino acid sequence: CSVGLQVSEQYF.

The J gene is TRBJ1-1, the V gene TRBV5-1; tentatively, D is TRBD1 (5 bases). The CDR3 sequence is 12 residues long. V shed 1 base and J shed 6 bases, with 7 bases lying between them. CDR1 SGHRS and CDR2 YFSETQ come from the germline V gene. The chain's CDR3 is CASSLQGSEAFF. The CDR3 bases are TGCGCCAGCAGCTTGCAGGGCTCTGAAGCTTTCTTT.

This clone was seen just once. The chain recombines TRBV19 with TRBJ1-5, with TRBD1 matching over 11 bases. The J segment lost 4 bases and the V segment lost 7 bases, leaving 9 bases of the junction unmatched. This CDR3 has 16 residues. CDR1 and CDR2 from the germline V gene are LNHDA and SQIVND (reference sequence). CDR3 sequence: CASKGQGAQENQPQHF. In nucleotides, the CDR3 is TGTGCCAGTAAAGGACAGGGGGCTCAAGAAAATCAGCCCCAGCATTTT.